This record covers a single T cell receptor (beta chain). Its antigen is as yet unknown. Trimming pared 3 bases from V and 4 bases from J, leaving 6 bases between. This CDR3 has 12 residues. Germline CDR1 is SGHAT and CDR2 is FQNNGV. The method was immunoSEQ multiplex PCR; TCRdb's version includes in-frame clones alone and lacks a portion of them. This table holds tens of thousands of clones, over 80% found once. These data come from a study of graft-versus-host responses after intestinal transplantation. General study findings and limits: Recipient marrow held GvH clones, some first seen in ileum or blood.

The receptor was derived from a human patient who received an intestinal transplant, so some T cells may come from the graft donor. Here the sequenced sample was PBMCs, taken 28 days after intestinal transplant. The chain carries TRBV11-2 and TRBJ1-2; no firm D call. The DNA for the CDR3 is TGTGCCAGCAGCTTCGGCGGCTATGGCTACACCTTC. Protein: CASSFGGYGYTF.